The clone carrying this T cell receptor (beta chain) has just a few counts. V was clipped by 0 bases and J by 3 bases; unmatched bases: 12. Germline V gene sequence: CDR1 SQVTM, CDR2 ANQGSEA. The CDR3 contains 17 residues. Quantitative 5'-RACE was performed with molecular barcodes, and it yielded the TCR beta libraries. TCRdb itself ran the 5' RACE reads through MiXCR, one entry per CDR3 protein. The data contain about 360,000 distinct CDR3 sequences, roughly 22% of them singletons. These data belong to a study of CD8 T cells in ankylosing spondylitis. The sequencing input was blood, either unsorted or a sorted T cell fraction (not recorded which). The sequence was obtained from a male donor with ankylosing spondylitis or in good health (not recorded which). The chain carries TRBV29-1 and TRBJ2-5; 8 positions match TRBD2. CDR3 nucleotides: TGCAGCGTTGAAGAAATACCCGGGACTAGAGTAAAAGAGACCCAGTACTTC. It encodes CSVEEIPGTRVKETQYF.